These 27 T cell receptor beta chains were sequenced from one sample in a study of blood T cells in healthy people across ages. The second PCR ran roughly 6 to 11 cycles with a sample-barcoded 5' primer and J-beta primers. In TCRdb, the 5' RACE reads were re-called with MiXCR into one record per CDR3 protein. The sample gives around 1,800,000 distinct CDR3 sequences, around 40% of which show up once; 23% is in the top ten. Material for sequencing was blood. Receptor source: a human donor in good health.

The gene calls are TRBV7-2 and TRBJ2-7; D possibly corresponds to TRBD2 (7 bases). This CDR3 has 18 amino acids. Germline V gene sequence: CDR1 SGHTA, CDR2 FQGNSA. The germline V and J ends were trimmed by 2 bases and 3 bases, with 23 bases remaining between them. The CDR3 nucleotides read TGTGCCAGCAGCTTAAGAGGGGGGGCGGGGGTTGATATCTACGAGCAGTACTTC. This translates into CASSLRGGAGVDIYEQYF.

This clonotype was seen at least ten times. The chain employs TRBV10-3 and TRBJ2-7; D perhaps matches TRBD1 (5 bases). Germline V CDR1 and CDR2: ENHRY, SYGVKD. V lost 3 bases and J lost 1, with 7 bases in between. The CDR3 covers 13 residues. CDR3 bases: TGTGCCATCAGTGAAAGGGGTTCCTACGAGCAGTACTTC. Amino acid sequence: CAISERGSYEQYF.

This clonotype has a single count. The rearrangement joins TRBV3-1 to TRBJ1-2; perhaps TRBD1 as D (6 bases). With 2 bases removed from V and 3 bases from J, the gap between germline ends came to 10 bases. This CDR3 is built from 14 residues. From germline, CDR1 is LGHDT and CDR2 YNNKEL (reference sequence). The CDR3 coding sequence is TGTGCCAGCAGCCAAATGGACAGCTACTATGGCTACACCTTC. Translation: CASSQMDSYYGYTF.

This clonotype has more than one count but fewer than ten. The CDR3 coding sequence is TGCAGTGCTAGGGAAAACAGGGGTATATATGGCTACACCTTC. Amino acids: CSARENRGIYGYTF. The chain has TRBV20-1 and TRBJ1-2; 7 bases are a match to TRBD1. This CDR3 comprises 14 residues. Germline trimming cut 3 bases from V and 5 bases from J; bases unmatched to any gene: 9. Per the germline V gene, CDR1 is DFQATT and CDR2 is SNEGSKA (reference sequence).

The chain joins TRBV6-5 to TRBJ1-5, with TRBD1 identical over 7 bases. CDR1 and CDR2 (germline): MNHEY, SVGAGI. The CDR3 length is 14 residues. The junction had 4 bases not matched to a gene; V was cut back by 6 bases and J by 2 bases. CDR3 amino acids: CASSDTGGNQPQHF. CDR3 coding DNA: TGTGCCAGCAGCGATACAGGGGGCAATCAGCCCCAGCATTTT.

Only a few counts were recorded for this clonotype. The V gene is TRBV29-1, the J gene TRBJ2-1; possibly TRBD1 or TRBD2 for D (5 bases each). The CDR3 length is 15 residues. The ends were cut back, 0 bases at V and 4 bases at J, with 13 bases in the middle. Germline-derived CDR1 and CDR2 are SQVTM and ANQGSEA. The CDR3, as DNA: TGCAGCGTTGAAGACCGGGGCACGGTATACAATGAGCAGTTCTTC. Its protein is CSVEDRGTVYNEQFF.

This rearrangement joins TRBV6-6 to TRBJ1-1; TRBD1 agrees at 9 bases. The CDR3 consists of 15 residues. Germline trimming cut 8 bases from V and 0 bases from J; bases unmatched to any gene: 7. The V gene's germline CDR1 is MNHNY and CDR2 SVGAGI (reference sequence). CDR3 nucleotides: TGTGCCAGCTTCGGGACAGGGAACATGAACACTGAAGCTTTCTTT. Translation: CASFGTGNMNTEAFF.

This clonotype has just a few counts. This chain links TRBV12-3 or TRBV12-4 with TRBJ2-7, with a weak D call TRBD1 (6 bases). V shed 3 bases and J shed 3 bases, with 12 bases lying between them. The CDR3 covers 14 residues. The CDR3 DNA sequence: TGTGCCAGCAGTTTCGAGGACAGCGACTACGAGCAGTACTTC. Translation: CASSFEDSDYEQYF.

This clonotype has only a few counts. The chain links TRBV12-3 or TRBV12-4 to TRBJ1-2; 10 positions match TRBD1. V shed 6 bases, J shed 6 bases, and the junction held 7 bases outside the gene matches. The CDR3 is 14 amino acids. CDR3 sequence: CASSRQGQGNGYTF. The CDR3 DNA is TGTGCCAGCAGCCGGCAGGGACAGGGGAATGGCTACACCTTC.

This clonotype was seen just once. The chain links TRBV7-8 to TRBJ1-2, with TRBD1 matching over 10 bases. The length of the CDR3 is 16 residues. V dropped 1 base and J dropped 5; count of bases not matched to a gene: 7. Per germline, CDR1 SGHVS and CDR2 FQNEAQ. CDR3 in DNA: TGTGCCAGCAGCTTAGGACACCGGGACAGGGGATATGGCTACACCTTC. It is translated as CASSLGHRDRGYGYTF.

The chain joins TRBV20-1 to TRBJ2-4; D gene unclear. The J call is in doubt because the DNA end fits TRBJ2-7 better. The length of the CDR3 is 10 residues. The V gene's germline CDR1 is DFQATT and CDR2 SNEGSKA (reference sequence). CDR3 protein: CSAIKYEQYF. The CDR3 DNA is TGCAGTGCTATTAAGTACGAGCAGTACTTC.

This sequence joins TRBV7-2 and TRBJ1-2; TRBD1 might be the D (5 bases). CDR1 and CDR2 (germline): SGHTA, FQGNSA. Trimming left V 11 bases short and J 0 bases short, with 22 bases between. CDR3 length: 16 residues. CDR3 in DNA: TGTGCCCTCCAAAGTCAAGCCTTAGGGGCTAACTATGGCTACACCTTC. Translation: CALQSQALGANYGYTF.

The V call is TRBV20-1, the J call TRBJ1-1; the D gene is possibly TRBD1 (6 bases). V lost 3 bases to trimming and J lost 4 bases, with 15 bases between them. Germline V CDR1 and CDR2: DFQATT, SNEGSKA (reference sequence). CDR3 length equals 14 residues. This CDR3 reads CSARFPGGGTEAFF. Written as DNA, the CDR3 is TGCAGTGCTAGGTTCCCGGGAGGGGGCACTGAAGCTTTCTTT.

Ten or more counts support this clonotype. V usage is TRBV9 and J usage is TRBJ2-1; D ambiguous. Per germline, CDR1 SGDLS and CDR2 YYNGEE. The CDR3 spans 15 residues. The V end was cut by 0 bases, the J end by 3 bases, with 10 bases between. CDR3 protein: CASSVVSQNYNEQFF. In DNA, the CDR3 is TGTGCCAGCAGCGTAGTATCGCAGAACTACAATGAGCAGTTCTTC.

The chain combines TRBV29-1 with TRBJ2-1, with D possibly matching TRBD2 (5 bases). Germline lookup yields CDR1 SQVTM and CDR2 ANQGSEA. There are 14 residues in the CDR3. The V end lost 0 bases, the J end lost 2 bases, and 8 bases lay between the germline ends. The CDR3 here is CSVEERAPYNEQFF. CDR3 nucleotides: TGCAGCGTTGAAGAGAGGGCCCCCTACAATGAGCAGTTCTTC.

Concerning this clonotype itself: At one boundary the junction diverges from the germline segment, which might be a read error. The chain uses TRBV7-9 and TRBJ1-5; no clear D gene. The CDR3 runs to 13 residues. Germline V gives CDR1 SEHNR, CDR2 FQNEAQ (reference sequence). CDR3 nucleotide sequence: TGTGCCAACAGCTTAGAAGGTGGTCAGCCCCAGCATTTT. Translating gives CANSLEGGQPQHF.

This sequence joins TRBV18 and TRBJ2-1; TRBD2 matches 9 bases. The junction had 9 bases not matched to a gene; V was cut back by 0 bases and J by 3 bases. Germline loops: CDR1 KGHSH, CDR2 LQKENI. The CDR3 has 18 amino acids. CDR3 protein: CASSPPRGSGGLYNEQFF. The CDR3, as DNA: TGTGCCAGCTCACCACCGAGGGGTAGCGGGGGCCTCTACAATGAGCAGTTCTTC.

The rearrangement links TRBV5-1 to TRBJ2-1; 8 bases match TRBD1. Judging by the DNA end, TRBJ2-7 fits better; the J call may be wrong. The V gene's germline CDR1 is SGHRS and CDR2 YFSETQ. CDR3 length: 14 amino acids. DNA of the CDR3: TGCGCCAGCAGCCCCTGGACAGGGCAGCACGAGCAGTACTTC. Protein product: CASSPWTGQHEQYF.

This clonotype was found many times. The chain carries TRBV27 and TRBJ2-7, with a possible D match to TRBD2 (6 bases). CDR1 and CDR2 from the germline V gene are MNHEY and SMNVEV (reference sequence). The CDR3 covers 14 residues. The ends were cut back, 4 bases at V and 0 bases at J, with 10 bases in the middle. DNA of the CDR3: TGTGCCAGCAGTTACCGGGGGACCTCCTACGAGCAGTACTTC. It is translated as CASSYRGTSYEQYF.

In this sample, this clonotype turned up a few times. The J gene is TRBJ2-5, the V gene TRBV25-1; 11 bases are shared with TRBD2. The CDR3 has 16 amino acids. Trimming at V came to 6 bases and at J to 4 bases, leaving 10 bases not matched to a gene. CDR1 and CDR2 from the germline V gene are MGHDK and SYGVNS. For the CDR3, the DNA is TGTGCCAGCAGCCCCGTAGCGGGGGGGCTGAGAGAGACCCAGTACTTC. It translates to CASSPVAGGLRETQYF.

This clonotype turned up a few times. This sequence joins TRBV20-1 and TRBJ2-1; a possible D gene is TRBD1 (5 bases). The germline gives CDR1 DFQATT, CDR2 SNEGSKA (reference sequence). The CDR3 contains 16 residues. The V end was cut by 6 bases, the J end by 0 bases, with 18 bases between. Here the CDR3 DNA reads TGCAGTGCCCAAACCCAGACAGCGAGCTCCTACAATGAGCAGTTCTTC. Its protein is CSAQTQTASSYNEQFF.

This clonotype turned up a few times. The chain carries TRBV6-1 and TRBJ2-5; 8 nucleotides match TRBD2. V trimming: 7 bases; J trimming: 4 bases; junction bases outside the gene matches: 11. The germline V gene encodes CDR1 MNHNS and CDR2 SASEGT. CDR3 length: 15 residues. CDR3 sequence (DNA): TGTGCCAGCACTCCGGGTACTAGCGGACTAGAGACCCAGTACTTC. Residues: CASTPGTSGLETQYF.

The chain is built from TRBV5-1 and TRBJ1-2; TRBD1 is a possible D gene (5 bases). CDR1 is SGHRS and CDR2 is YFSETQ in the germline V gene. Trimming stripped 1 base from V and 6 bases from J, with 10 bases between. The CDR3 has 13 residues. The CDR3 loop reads CASSLLSGNGYTF. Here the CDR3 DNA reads TGCGCCAGCAGCTTGTTGTCAGGGAATGGCTACACCTTC.

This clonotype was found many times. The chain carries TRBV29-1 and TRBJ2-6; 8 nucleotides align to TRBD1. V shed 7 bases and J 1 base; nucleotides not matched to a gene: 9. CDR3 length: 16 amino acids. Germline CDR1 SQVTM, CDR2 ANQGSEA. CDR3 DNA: TGCAGCGCCGACGCAGGGGGCAAATCTGGGGCCAACGTCCTGACTTTC. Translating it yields CSADAGGKSGANVLTF.

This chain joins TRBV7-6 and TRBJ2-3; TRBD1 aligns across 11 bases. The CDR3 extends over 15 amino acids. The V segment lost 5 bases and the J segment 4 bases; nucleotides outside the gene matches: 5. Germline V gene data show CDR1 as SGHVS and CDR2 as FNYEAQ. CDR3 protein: CASSTRTGGADTQYF. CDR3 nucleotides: TGTGCCAGCAGCACACGGACAGGGGGCGCAGATACGCAGTATTTT. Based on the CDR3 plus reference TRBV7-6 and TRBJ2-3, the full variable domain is GAGVSQSPRYKVTKRGQDVALRCDPISGHVSLYWYRQALGQGPEFLTYFNYEAQQDKSGLPNDRFSAERPEGSISTLTIQRTEQRDSAMYRCASSTRTGGADTQYFGPGTRLTVL.

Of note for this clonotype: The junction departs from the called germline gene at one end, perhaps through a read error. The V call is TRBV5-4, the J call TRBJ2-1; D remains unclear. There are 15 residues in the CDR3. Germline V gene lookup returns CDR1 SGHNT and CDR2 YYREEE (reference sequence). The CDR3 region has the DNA TGTGCCGGCAGCTTCTCGGCAGGAGTGTGGAATGAGCAGTTCTTC. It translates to CAGSFSAGVWNEQFF.

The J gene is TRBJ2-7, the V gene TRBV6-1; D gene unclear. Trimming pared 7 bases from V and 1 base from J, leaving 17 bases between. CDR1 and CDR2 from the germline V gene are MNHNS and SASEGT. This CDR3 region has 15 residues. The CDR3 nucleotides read TGTGCCAGCAACGACGGCGGCAGCCAGTCCTACGAGCAGTACTTC. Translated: CASNDGGSQSYEQYF.